A single sample gave rise to the 9 T cell receptor beta chains below, sequenced in a study of identifying expanded T cells in peripheral blood (dated by TCRdb to about 2019). Libraries came from the immunoSEQ multiplex PCR assay. TCRdb mirrors the immuneACCESS table, restricted to in-frame sequences. Some clones are absent from its copies; in checked studies, under half trace to an unresolved V gene, and the reason for the others is unknown. In this sample the table shows over 100,000 clones, about 88% of which occur a single time. 7.5% to 9.5% of the sample belongs to the ten largest clones. The material sequenced was blood. The receptors here all came from a person between 18 and 70 years old in good health.

This chain uses TRBV5-5 with TRBJ1-1; possible D gene TRBD1, 5 bases. Between the trimmed V and J ends, which lost 1 base and 5 bases, there was a span of 12 bases. This CDR3 comprises 14 residues. The V gene's germline CDR1 is SGHKS and CDR2 YYEKEE (reference sequence). CDR3 amino acids: CASSLFEGLTEAFF. The CDR3 bases are TGTGCCAGCAGCTTGTTCGAGGGGTTGACTGAAGCTTTCTTT.

V and J are TRBV5-1 and TRBJ1-3, with 7 bases identical to TRBD1. Unmatched junction bases numbered 4, after V lost 1 base and J lost 0 bases. Looked up from germline, CDR1 is SGHRS and CDR2 is YFSETQ. The CDR3 consists of 16 residues. The CDR3 loop reads CASSLNRDSSGNTIYF. The DNA of the CDR3 is TGCGCCAGCAGCTTGAACCGGGACAGCTCTGGAAACACCATATATTTT.

The chain combines TRBV5-1 with TRBJ2-1; 11 bases line up with TRBD1. The junction had 7 bases not matched to a gene; V was cut back by 4 bases and J by 4 bases. The CDR3 loop spans 16 amino acids. Germline V gives CDR1 SGHRS, CDR2 YFSETQ. The CDR3 protein is CASSLAGTGGYNEQFF. Written as DNA, the CDR3 is TGCGCCAGCAGCCTAGCCGGGACAGGGGGATACAATGAGCAGTTCTTC.

The chain is built from TRBV5-1 and TRBJ2-7; possible D gene TRBD1, 6 bases. Trimming stripped 5 bases from V and 6 bases from J, with 18 bases between. CDR1 and CDR2 (germline): SGHRS, YFSETQ. The CDR3 loop spans 14 amino acids. In DNA, the CDR3 is TGCGCCAGCAGTCCTTACGACAGGACGATCGAGCAGTACTTC. This translates into CASSPYDRTIEQYF.

This chain joins TRBV19 and TRBJ2-6; TRBD1 is a possible D gene (5 bases). Looked up from germline, CDR1 is LNHDA and CDR2 is SQIVND (reference sequence). CDR3 length: 14 amino acids. V lost 9 bases, J lost 2 bases, and 11 bases lay in between. The CDR3 coding sequence is TGTGCCAGCAGGGTCGGCCCTGGGGCCAACGTCCTGACTTTC. The encoded protein is CASRVGPGANVLTF.

The chain is built from TRBV20-1 and TRBJ2-3; D unresolved. The CDR3 has 11 amino acids. Trimming left V 2 bases short and J 6 bases short, with 6 bases between. Germline CDR1 is DFQATT and CDR2 is SNEGSKA (reference sequence). CDR3 nucleotides: TGCAGTGCTAGACAACGGGATACGCAGTATTTT. Translated, it gives CSARQRDTQYF.

This chain joins TRBV19 and TRBJ1-4; D gene unclear. Trimming removed 6 bases at V and 5 bases at J, with 13 bases between. This CDR3 spans 14 amino acids. The germline V gene has CDR1 LNHDA and CDR2 SQIVND (reference sequence). The CDR3 reads CASSRGWVNEKLFF. The CDR3 nucleotides are TGTGCCAGTAGCAGAGGATGGGTAAATGAAAAACTGTTTTTT. Drawing the rest from reference TRBV19 and TRBJ1-4, the complete variable domain is DGGITQSPKYLFRKEGQNVTLSCEQNLNHDAMYWYRQDPGQGLRLIYYSQIVNDFQKGDIAEGYSVSREKKESFPLTVTSAQKNPTAFYLCASSRGWVNEKLFFGSGTQLSVL.

V is TRBV19 and J is TRBJ2-4; D is possibly TRBD1 or TRBD2 (6 bases each). From germline, CDR1 is LNHDA and CDR2 SQIVND (reference sequence). This CDR3 region has 15 residues. The V end was cut by 8 bases, the J end by 8 bases, with 22 bases between. CDR3 nucleotide sequence: TGTGCCAGTGGTGGGGGCAGGGAGGTTCGGGACATTCAGTACTTC. Amino acids: CASGGGREVRDIQYF.

The chain is built from TRBV7-9 and TRBJ2-7, with 7 nucleotides matching TRBD1. The J segment lost 1 base and the V segment lost 10 bases, leaving 4 bases of the junction unmatched. This CDR3 is 12 amino acids long. Germline V gene sequence: CDR1 SEHNR, CDR2 FQNEAQ (reference sequence). For the CDR3, the DNA is TGTGCCATCACGGGACAGTCCTACGAGCAGTACTTC. Amino acids: CAITGQSYEQYF.